Shown below are 7 T cell receptor beta chains from a single sample sequenced in a study of blood T cell repertoires in COVID-19. The method was immunoSEQ multiplex PCR; TCRdb's version includes in-frame clones alone and lacks a portion of them. Among 130,000 to 150,000 clones, 70% to 80% were seen once, and the ten largest hold approximately 5.2%. Specimen: peripheral blood. Receptor source: a woman in her 70s with COVID-19, enrolled during active disease.

This sequence joins TRBV7-9 and TRBJ1-2; D is perhaps TRBD1 (5 bases). Germline V CDR1 and CDR2: SEHNR, FQNEAQ (reference sequence). Deletions cut 2 bases from V and 4 bases from J, with 8 bases between. The CDR3 length is 13 residues. This CDR3 reads CASSLQGLYGYTF. Here the CDR3 DNA reads TGTGCCAGCAGCTTACAGGGTCTCTATGGCTACACCTTC.

The V call is TRBV7-3, the J call TRBJ2-5; perhaps TRBD2 as D (5 bases). The germline V gene has CDR1 SGHTA and CDR2 FQGTGA. The CDR3 consists of 13 residues. Deletions cut 1 base from V and 7 bases from J, with 10 bases between. CDR3 in DNA: TGTGCCAGCAGCTTAAGAGGGATGGGGACCCAGTACTTC. This encodes CASSLRGMGTQYF.

V usage is TRBV18 and J usage is TRBJ1-4; D is undetermined. Trimming shortened V by 3 bases and J by 8 bases, and 16 bases separated the two germline ends. Germline V lookup: CDR1 KGHSH, CDR2 LQKENI. The CDR3 loop spans 15 amino acids. The CDR3 DNA sequence: TGTGCCAGCTCACCCGCGACAAGTTTTCGAGAAAAACTGTTTTTT. Residues: CASSPATSFREKLFF.

This clone was counted once. J is TRBJ2-5 and V is TRBV6-1; D possibly corresponds to TRBD1 (6 bases). From germline, CDR1 is MNHNS and CDR2 SASEGT. The CDR3 has 13 residues. The V end was cut by 3 bases, the J end by 5 bases, with 10 bases between. The CDR3 reads CASSDARGETQYF. CDR3 sequence (DNA): TGTGCCAGCAGTGACGCTAGGGGGGAGACCCAGTACTTC.

The CDR3 loop is CASSTGLASGTTEQFF. CDR3 bases: TGTGCCAGCAGCACCGGACTAGCTTCAGGTACCACTGAGCAGTTCTTC. The V gene is TRBV9, the J gene TRBJ2-1, with 8 bases fitting TRBD2. Germline lookup yields CDR1 SGDLS and CDR2 YYNGEE. The CDR3 length is 16 residues. Unmatched junction bases numbered 15, after V lost 4 bases and J lost 9 bases. Combining the CDR3 with reference TRBV9 and TRBJ2-1 gives the whole variable domain DSGVTQTPKHLITATGQRVTLRCSPRSGDLSVYWYQQSLDQGLQFLIQYYNGEERAKGNILERFSAQQFPDLHSELNLSSLELGDSALYFCASSTGLASGTTEQFFGPGTRLTVL.

V usage is TRBV5-4 and J usage is TRBJ2-7, with 9 bases that match TRBD1. The CDR3 length is 15 residues. Trimming removed 2 bases from V and 5 bases from J; junction bases left unmatched: 8. The germline gives CDR1 SGHNT, CDR2 YYREEE (reference sequence). CDR3 region: CASSLVGTGPNEQYF. CDR3 nucleotide sequence: TGTGCCAGCAGCTTAGTCGGGACAGGGCCTAACGAGCAGTACTTC.

This clone was counted once. The chain uses TRBV5-1 and TRBJ2-3, with TRBD1 identical over 9 bases. V shed 1 base and J 2 bases; nucleotides not matched to a gene: 5. CDR3 length equals 16 residues. Germline-derived CDR1 and CDR2 are SGHRS and YFSETQ. The CDR3 sequence is CASSLRGTGYTDTQYF. CDR3 in DNA: TGCGCCAGCAGCTTGAGAGGGACAGGGTACACAGATACGCAGTATTTT.